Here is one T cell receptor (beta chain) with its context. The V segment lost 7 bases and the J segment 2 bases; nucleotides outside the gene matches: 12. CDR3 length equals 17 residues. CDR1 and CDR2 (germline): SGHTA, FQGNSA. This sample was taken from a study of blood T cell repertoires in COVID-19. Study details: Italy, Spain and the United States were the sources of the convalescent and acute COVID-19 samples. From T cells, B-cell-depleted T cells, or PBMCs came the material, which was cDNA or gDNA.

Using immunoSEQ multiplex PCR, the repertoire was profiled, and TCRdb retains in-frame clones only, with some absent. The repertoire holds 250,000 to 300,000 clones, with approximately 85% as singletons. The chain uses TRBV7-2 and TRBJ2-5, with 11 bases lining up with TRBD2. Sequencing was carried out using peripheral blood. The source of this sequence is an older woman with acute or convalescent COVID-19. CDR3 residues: CASMDLTGLAAQETQYF. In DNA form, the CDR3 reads TGTGCCAGCATGGATCTTACGGGACTAGCGGCGCAAGAGACCCAGTACTTC.